These 19 T cell receptor beta chains were sequenced from one sample in a study of CD8 T cells in Susac syndrome. RNA in amounts of roughly 0.5 to 1 ug was reverse transcribed with random hexamers. TCRdb used MiXCR to reprocess the immunoSEQ multiplex PCR reads, holding one entry per CDR3 protein. The sample holds 190,000 or so distinct CDR3 sequences; about 95% are singletons and the top ten take about 0.09%. Sequencing was done on a sample of CD4+ T cells from PBMCs. These TCRs come from a human donor with multiple sclerosis.

This chain connects TRBV23-1 to TRBJ2-7; D is ambiguous. TRBV23-1 qualifies as an ORF whose function is uncertain. The CDR3 runs to 15 residues. The V end was cut by 1 base, the J end by 0 bases, with 10 bases between. CDR3 region: CASSQYKVSSYEQYF. CDR3 nucleotides: TGCGCCAGCAGTCAATATAAAGTAAGCTCCTACGAGCAGTACTTC.

V usage is TRBV9 and J usage is TRBJ2-1; D not resolved. The V gene's germline CDR1 is SGDLS and CDR2 YYNGEE. The CDR3 extends over 13 amino acids. V lost 0 bases, J lost 11 bases, and 12 bases lay in between. The CDR3 sequence is CASSVALQEQQFF. The CDR3 nucleotides are TGTGCCAGCAGCGTAGCACTGCAGGAACAGCAGTTCTTC.

This clonotype appeared a single time. The V gene is TRBV14, the J gene TRBJ2-5; D gene uncertain. This CDR3 region has 13 residues. The V gene lost 0 bases and the J gene lost 5 bases, with 7 bases spanning the gap. Germline V gives CDR1 SGHDN, CDR2 FVKESK. CDR3 sequence: CASSQEKWETQYF. In DNA form, the CDR3 reads TGTGCCAGCAGCCAAGAGAAATGGGAGACCCAGTACTTC. Full variable domain (remainder filled in from reference TRBV14 and TRBJ2-5): EAGVTQFPSHSVIEKGQTVTLRCDPISGHDNLYWYRRVMGKEIKFLLHFVKESKQDESGMPNNRFLAERTGGTYSTLKVQPAELEDSGVYFCASSQEKWETQYFGPGTRLLVL.

This clonotype has just one count. The chain combines TRBV11-3 with TRBJ2-1; possibly TRBD2 for D (5 bases). Germline CDR1 is SGHNT and CDR2 is YENEEA. V was clipped by 4 bases and J by 3 bases, with 7 bases between them. The CDR3 consists of 13 residues. CDR3 region: CASSWRVYNEQFF. The CDR3 region has the DNA TGTGCCAGCAGCTGGCGGGTCTACAATGAGCAGTTCTTC.

The rearrangement uses TRBV5-1 and TRBJ1-1; D gene uncertain. Trimming removed 0 bases from V and 8 bases from J, with 14 bases in between. Germline V gives CDR1 SGHRS, CDR2 YFSETQ. The CDR3 is made up of 14 amino acids. CDR3 DNA: TGCGCCAGCAGCTTGGCCCTAAGTTCAGCGGAAGCTTTCTTT. This gives the protein CASSLALSSAEAFF.

The genes are TRBV7-2 and TRBJ2-3, with 9 bases fitting TRBD1. The CDR3 extends over 14 amino acids. From germline, CDR1 is SGHTA and CDR2 FQGNSA. Trimming removed 4 bases from V and 5 bases from J; junction bases left unmatched: 4. The CDR3 region is CASSSGQGIDTQYF. The CDR3 DNA is TGTGCCAGCAGCTCGGGACAGGGAATAGATACGCAGTATTTT.

V usage is TRBV6-6 and J usage is TRBJ2-1, with 12 bases matching TRBD2. The CDR3 loop spans 14 amino acids. V was pared by 8 bases and J by 6 bases, with 5 bases of the junction left unmatched. Germline CDR1 and CDR2: MNHNY and SVGAGI (reference sequence). Here the CDR3 reads CASWMTSGSNEQFF. The CDR3 DNA follows: TGTGCCAGCTGGATGACTAGCGGGAGCAATGAGCAGTTCTTC.

The chain is built from TRBV15 and TRBJ2-4; 8 bases map to TRBD2. Germline V CDR1 and CDR2: LNHNV, YYDKDF (reference sequence). The length of the CDR3 is 18 residues. V lost 0 bases and J lost 1; bases outside the gene matches: 8. CDR3 nucleotide sequence: TGTGCCACCAGCAGAGAGGCGGGGGGACTAGGGGCCAAAAACATTCAGTACTTC. It is translated as CATSREAGGLGAKNIQYF.

The V gene is TRBV12-3 or TRBV12-4, the J gene TRBJ2-1; D is unresolved. The CDR3 covers 14 residues. V lost 5 bases and J 7 bases, leaving 15 bases between the germline ends. CDR3: CASSLLENGNEQFF. The CDR3 DNA follows: TGTGCCAGCAGTCTCCTCGAGAATGGGAATGAGCAGTTCTTC.

The chain carries TRBV3-1 and TRBJ2-4; D is tentatively TRBD1 or TRBD2 (6 bases each). Germline V gives CDR1 LGHDT, CDR2 YNNKEL (reference sequence). The CDR3 spans 15 residues. V lost 4 bases and J lost 5, with 15 bases in between. The CDR3 sequence is CASSPWWGAENIQYF. The CDR3 bases are TGTGCCAGCAGCCCCTGGTGGGGGGCCGAAAACATTCAGTACTTC.

The chain has TRBV20-1 and TRBJ2-1; 10 bases line up with TRBD2. From germline, CDR1 is DFQATT and CDR2 SNEGSKA (reference sequence). CDR3 length equals 15 residues. J lost 1 base, V lost 2 bases, and 2 bases had no gene match. The CDR3 region has the DNA TGCAGTGCTAGAAAAGCGGGAGGGTCCTACAATGAGCAGTTCTTC. It specifies CSARKAGGSYNEQFF.

The table lists this clonotype with a count of one. The rearrangement uses TRBV5-4 and TRBJ2-1; a possible D gene is TRBD2 (6 bases). The V and J ends lost 0 bases and 10 bases respectively, with 14 bases between them. Germline CDR1 and CDR2: SGHNT and YYREEE (reference sequence). CDR3 length equals 14 residues. The CDR3 region is CASSLAESAGEQFF. The CDR3 nucleotides read TGTGCCAGCAGCTTGGCCGAGAGCGCGGGGGAGCAGTTCTTC.

This chain uses TRBV19 with TRBJ2-3; D might be TRBD1 (6 bases). The CDR3 covers 15 residues. CDR1 is LNHDA, CDR2 SQIVND, per germline (reference sequence). Trimming took off 3 bases at V and 3 bases at J, with 13 bases between the two ends. In DNA, the CDR3 is TGTGCCAGTAGTATTGGAACAGGGTGGACAGATACGCAGTATTTT. It encodes CASSIGTGWTDTQYF.

This chain connects TRBV2 to TRBJ2-7, with D tentatively TRBD1 (5 bases). In germline, CDR1 is SNHLY, CDR2 FYNNEI. V lost 6 bases, J lost 5 bases, and 11 bases lay in between. The CDR3 loop spans 12 amino acids. CDR3 in DNA: TGTGCCAGCAGGGGGCTTCGGGACGAGCAGTACTTC. Residues: CASRGLRDEQYF.

CDR3 region: CSATDRVGSGYTF. CDR3 nucleotide sequence: TGCAGTGCTACCGACCGGGTGGGGAGTGGCTACACCTTC. The gene calls are TRBV20-1 and TRBJ1-2; D remains unclear. The CDR3 runs to 13 residues. CDR1 and CDR2 (germline): DFQATT, SNEGSKA (reference sequence). Between the trimmed V and J ends, which lost 4 bases and 7 bases, there was a span of 16 bases.

The CDR3 nucleotides read TGTGCCATCAAAACGACTAGCGGAGACAATGAGCAGTTCTTC. The encoded protein is CAIKTTSGDNEQFF. The genes are TRBV10-3 and TRBJ2-1; 9 nucleotides agree with TRBD2. The germline gives CDR1 ENHRY, CDR2 SYGVKD. V trimming: 7 bases; J trimming: 5 bases; junction bases outside the gene matches: 6. This CDR3 region has 14 residues.

The rearrangement links TRBV30 to TRBJ1-6; D call uncertain. With 3 bases removed from V and 6 bases from J, the gap between germline ends came to 6 bases. The CDR3 is 12 amino acids. Germline values: CDR1 GTSNPN, CDR2 SVGIG (reference sequence). The CDR3: CAWRVVNSPLHF. CDR3 bases: TGTGCCTGGAGGGTGGTTAATTCACCCCTCCACTTT.

This chain connects TRBV7-9 to TRBJ2-5; weak D call: TRBD1 (6 bases). V was shortened by 4 bases and J by 12 bases, with 15 bases between the two germline ends. The CDR3 totals 12 residues. CDR1 is SEHNR and CDR2 is FQNEAQ in the germline V gene (reference sequence). The CDR3 is CASSSFGQWEYF. The CDR3 DNA sequence: TGTGCCAGCAGCTCTTTTGGACAGTGGGAGTACTTC. Drawing the rest from reference TRBV7-9 and TRBJ2-5, the complete variable domain is DTGVSQNPRHKITKRGQNVTFRCDPISEHNRLYWYRQTLGQGPEFLTYFQNEAQLEKSRLLSDRFSAERPKGSFSTLEIQRTEQGDSAMYLCASSSFGQWEYFGPGTRLLVL.

This sequence joins TRBV25-1 and TRBJ2-5; the D gene is possibly TRBD2 (5 bases). V lost 6 bases to trimming and J lost 5 bases, with 7 bases between them. The germline V gene has CDR1 MGHDK and CDR2 SYGVNS. The CDR3 has 11 residues. The CDR3 spells CASSGLETQYF. The CDR3 nucleotides are TGTGCCAGCAGCGGACTGGAGACCCAGTACTTC. The variable domain in full, with the rest retrieved from reference TRBV25-1 and TRBJ2-5, is EADIYQTPRYLVIGTGKKITLECSQTMGHDKMYWYQQDPGMELHLIHYSYGVNSTEKGDLSSESTVSRIRTEHFPLTLESARPSHTSQYLCASSGLETQYFGPGTRLLVL.